The 8 T cell receptor beta chains reported below all come from one sample, sequenced in a study of blood T cell repertoires in COVID-19. Sequencing used immunoSEQ multiplex PCR; TCRdb keeps in-frame clones, though not all of them. The sample comprises over 250,000 clones, 75% to 90% of which are singletons, and roughly 2.1% rests with the top ten. Sequencing used peripheral blood. The receptors here all came from a man aged 45-65 years with acute or convalescent COVID-19.

In this sample, this clone turned up a few times. This chain connects TRBV27 to TRBJ2-4; a weak D match, TRBD2 (6 bases). The CDR3 sequence is 13 residues long. Trimming cost V 5 bases and J 9 bases, with 14 bases left between them. From germline, CDR1 is MNHEY and CDR2 SMNVEV (reference sequence). The CDR3 DNA follows: TGTGCCAGCAGTCACATTCCGGAGGGCATTCAGTACTTC. Translation gives CASSHIPEGIQYF.

The genes are TRBV3-1 (or the pseudogene TRBV3-2) and TRBJ2-7; 9 positions match TRBD1. After removal of 0 bases from V and 6 bases from J, the junction contained 12 bases not matched to a gene. The CDR3 extends over 17 amino acids. CDR1 LGHDT and CDR2 YNNKEL come from the germline V gene (reference sequence). The CDR3 protein is CASSQDRGTGSWGEQYF. For the CDR3, the DNA is TGTGCCAGCAGCCAAGATAGGGGGACAGGGTCTTGGGGCGAGCAGTACTTC.

The chain links TRBV6-6 to TRBJ1-2; 7 bases are shared with TRBD1. The junction had 16 bases not matched to a gene; V was cut back by 6 bases and J by 6 bases. Germline CDR1 reads MNHNY; CDR2 reads SVGAGI (reference sequence). This CDR3 is 16 amino acids long. CDR3 nucleotides: TGTGCCAGCAGCCCTGGAGTAGGGGGCTTTTTGAATGGCTACACCTTC. It translates to CASSPGVGGFLNGYTF.

The CDR3 DNA sequence: TGTGCCAGCAGCTCGGGGGTGAACACTGAAGCTTTCTTT. Encoded protein: CASSSGVNTEAFF. V gene TRBV3-1 (or the pseudogene TRBV3-2) combines with J gene TRBJ1-1; the D gene is possibly TRBD1 (5 bases). CDR3 length equals 13 residues. V was shortened by 5 bases and J by 0 bases, with 7 bases between the two germline ends. Germline V gives CDR1 LGHDT, CDR2 YNNKEL (reference sequence).

This chain connects TRBV7-3 to TRBJ2-3; tentative D call: TRBD2 (6 bases). Germline CDR1 reads SGHTA; CDR2 reads FQGTGA. This CDR3 region has 15 residues. V dropped 5 bases and J dropped 2 bases, with 14 bases sitting between them. CDR3 nucleotides: TGTGCCAGCAGCCCTAGCGTACTCCCCACAGATACGCAGTATTTT. Residues: CASSPSVLPTDTQYF. Filled out from reference TRBV7-3 and TRBJ2-3, the complete variable domain reads GAGVSQTPSNKVTEKGKYVELRCDPISGHTALYWYRQSLGQGPEFLIYFQGTGAADDSGLPNDRFFAVRPEGSVSTLKIQRTERGDSAVYLCASSPSVLPTDTQYFGPGTRLTVL.

V gene TRBV12-3 or TRBV12-4 combines with J gene TRBJ1-5; no definite D call. The V gene lost 3 bases and the J gene lost 7 bases, with 10 bases spanning the gap. The CDR3 is made up of 13 amino acids. The CDR3 DNA is TGTGCCAGCAGTTTGAGAAGGGAGCAGCCCCAGCATTTT. It encodes CASSLRREQPQHF.

Written as DNA, the CDR3 is TGTGCCAGCAGCTTAGCTAGCGGGCGGACCGGGGAGCTGTTTTTT. It encodes CASSLASGRTGELFF. The chain joins TRBV11-2 to TRBJ2-2; 8 bases match TRBD2. Germline-derived CDR1 and CDR2 are SGHAT and FQNNGV. V lost 1 base, J lost 5 bases, and 3 bases stayed unmatched. The CDR3 is 15 residues long.

The chain links TRBV3-1 (or the pseudogene TRBV3-2) to TRBJ2-7, with 9 positions matching TRBD2. The CDR3 sequence is 16 residues long. J was trimmed by 2 bases and V by 2 bases; bases with no gene match: 7. Germline V gene lookup returns CDR1 LGHDT and CDR2 YNNKEL (reference sequence). The DNA for the CDR3 is TGTGCCAGCAGCCAACCATCTAGCGGGGATGCCTACGAGCAGTACTTC. Encoded protein: CASSQPSSGDAYEQYF.